This entry describes one T cell receptor beta chain. This sample was included in a study of blood T cell repertoires in COVID-19. CDR3 size: 13 residues. V was pared by 6 bases and J by 4 bases, with 12 bases between. Germline loops: CDR1 MNHEY, CDR2 SVGEGT. Profiled with immunoSEQ multiplex PCR; TCRdb holds only in-frame clones, not every one. In the table there are some 99,000 clones, around 90% of which are singletons. This sequence originates from a human donor with COVID-19, enrolled during active disease. The donor label of this sample is uncertain. The chain recombines TRBV6-2 or TRBV6-3 with TRBJ1-1; perhaps TRBD1 as D (5 bases). Specimen: peripheral blood. The CDR3 coding sequence is TGTGCCAGCAGCCTGACGGGGGGCACTGAAGCTTTCTTT. Residues: CASSLTGGTEAFF.